The rows below give T cell receptor beta chains drawn from one sample of a study of blood T cells in healthy people across ages. A single record per CDR3 protein comes from TCRdb applying MiXCR to the 5' RACE reads. The repertoire holds roughly 500,000 distinct CDR3 sequences, with about 25% as singletons. Input material: blood. Source of these receptors: a woman between 70 and 85 years old in good health. Each CDR3 is given with its conserved first and last residue. Fields, in order: V gene, D gene, clone size, J gene, CDR3 DNA, CDR3 protein. A D gene is named only where the DNA matches it firmly. Not all rows give a size; the values are once, few, many and, for expanded clones, a class.

V: TRBV6-1; D: -; size: -; J: TRBJ1-2; DNA: TGTGCCAGCACCATAGACACCAGGAGTGGCTACACCTTC; CDR3: CASTIDTRSGYTF
V: TRBV7-2; D: TRBD1; size: -; J: TRBJ2-5; DNA: TGTGCCAGCAGCTTAGTTACCGGCAGGGGGTTCCAAGAGACCCAGTACTTC; CDR3: CASSLVTGRGFQETQYF
V: TRBV5-1; D: -; size: -; J: TRBJ2-1; DNA: TGCGCCAGCAGCTTGTCGAGGGTGATGGGGAATGAGCAGTTCTTC; CDR3: CASSLSRVMGNEQFF
V: TRBV20-1; D: TRBD1; size: few; J: TRBJ1-6; DNA: TGCAGTGCCGGGGGGCAGGGGGAATCACCCCTCCACTTT; CDR3: CSAGGQGESPLHF
V: TRBV6-2/TRBV6-3; D: -; size: -; J: TRBJ1-2; DNA: TGTGCCAGCAACGTTGCCGGCCGCTATGGCTACACCTTC; CDR3: CASNVAGRYGYTF
V: TRBV2; D: -; size: many; J: TRBJ1-1; DNA: TGTGCCATCCTCGTGGCTAAGATGAACACTGAAGCTTTCTTT; CDR3: CAILVAKMNTEAFF
V: TRBV6-5; D: TRBD2; size: few; J: TRBJ2-1; DNA: TGTGCCAGCAGTTACAAGTGGCCCACTAGCGGGGGGGGGTCCTACAATGAGCAGTTCTTC; CDR3: CASSYKWPTSGGGSYNEQFF
V: TRBV12-3/TRBV12-4; D: -; size: many; J: TRBJ1-5; DNA: TGTGCCAGCAGTCCTTATAGCAATCAGCCCCAGCATTTT; CDR3: CASSPYSNQPQHF
V: TRBV5-5; D: -; size: -; J: TRBJ1-1; DNA: TGTGCCAGCACCCTTAACCAGGGGATCACTGAAGCTTTCTTT; CDR3: CASTLNQGITEAFF
V: TRBV7-2; D: TRBD1; size: -; J: TRBJ2-5; DNA: TGTGCCAGCAGCCCAACAGGGGTCAGGGAGACCCAGTACTTC; CDR3: CASSPTGVRETQYF
V: TRBV6-2/TRBV6-3; D: TRBD2; size: few; J: TRBJ2-5; DNA: TGTGCCAGCAGTCAGACTAGCGGCGCGACCCAGTACTTC; CDR3: CASSQTSGATQYF